One and the same sample provided the 15 T cell receptor beta chains below, sequenced in a study of beta chain features in type 1 diabetes. Reverse transcribing all isolated RNA meant expressed TCRB transcripts were sequenced. Profiling relied on immunoSEQ multiplex PCR, and the TCRdb table lists in-frame clones only, not all of them. Among 860,000 or so clones, roughly 16% were seen once, and the ten largest hold 0.02% to 0.025%. The sequencing sample was made of naive CD4+ T cells from blood. The origin of the receptors is a young woman in good health.

The V call is TRBV28, the J call TRBJ1-1; no definite D call. V lost 2 bases and J lost 1, with 8 bases in between. Germline CDR1 and CDR2: MDHEN and SYDVKM. This CDR3 has 14 amino acids. CDR3 in amino acids: CASSLARQNTEAFF. CDR3 nucleotide sequence: TGTGCCAGCAGTTTAGCCAGGCAGAACACTGAAGCTTTCTTT.

With respect to this clone: Other DNA sequences in this sample translate to the same CDR3. J is TRBJ2-7 and V is TRBV6-5; 9 bases agree with TRBD1. Trimming removed 4 bases from V and 4 bases from J; junction bases left unmatched: 2. The germline V gene encodes CDR1 MNHEY and CDR2 SVGAGI. There are 13 residues in the CDR3. As DNA, the CDR3 is TGTGCCAGCAGTTCGGGACAGGGTTACGAGCAGTACTTC. Protein sequence: CASSSGQGYEQYF.

In its sample, this clone was seen a few times. The chain joins TRBV7-2 to TRBJ2-7, with 7 bases aligning to TRBD2. Germline values: CDR1 SGHTA, CDR2 FQGNSA. The CDR3 covers 15 residues. The V segment lost 2 bases and the J segment 3 bases; nucleotides outside the gene matches: 7. DNA of the CDR3: TGTGCCAGCAGCTTATTGCGGGGGATGAGCTACGAGCAGTACTTC. Protein: CASSLLRGMSYEQYF.

This chain connects TRBV6-5 to TRBJ2-7; TRBD2 agrees at 8 bases. Losses at the gene ends were 9 bases for V and 5 bases for J; bases not matched to a gene: 15. The CDR3 sequence is 15 residues long. CDR1 and CDR2 (germline): MNHEY, SVGAGI. CDR3 DNA: TGTGCCAGTGGGAGCGGGAGTTTAGTAAGGGACGAGCAGTACTTC. This codes for CASGSGSLVRDEQYF.

The rearrangement links TRBV9 to TRBJ2-3, with 13 bases matching TRBD2. The trim removed 3 bases at V and 7 bases at J, leaving 11 bases unmatched. This CDR3 is 17 amino acids long. Germline V CDR1 and CDR2: SGDLS, YYNGEE. The CDR3 reads CASSATGLAGSLNTQYF. The CDR3 DNA sequence: TGTGCCAGCAGCGCAACGGGACTAGCGGGATCCCTTAATACGCAGTATTTT.

This clone showed up just a few times. The chain uses TRBV5-4 and TRBJ2-1, with 9 bases that match TRBD2. The J segment lost 4 bases and the V segment lost 4 bases, leaving 3 bases of the junction unmatched. The CDR3 has 14 residues. Germline CDR1 is SGHNT and CDR2 is YYREEE (reference sequence). The CDR3 DNA is TGTGCCAGCAGCGCAACTAGCGGGTACAATGAGCAGTTCTTC. It codes for CASSATSGYNEQFF.

This clone appeared a few times. The rearrangement joins TRBV29-1 to TRBJ2-1; TRBD1 is a possible D gene (6 bases). Germline V gene data show CDR1 as SQVTM and CDR2 as ANQGSEA. The CDR3 has 12 amino acids. Deletions cut 5 bases from V and 7 bases from J, with 12 bases between. The CDR3 coding sequence is TGCAGCGTTCACAGGGTTGCGAATGAGCAGTTCTTC. Translation: CSVHRVANEQFF.

In this sample, this clone turned up a few times. V usage is TRBV20-1 and J usage is TRBJ1-4; no firm D call. The V end lost 5 bases, the J end lost 10 bases, and 8 bases lay between the germline ends. The CDR3 length is 10 residues. Germline CDR1 reads DFQATT; CDR2 reads SNEGSKA (reference sequence). The CDR3 protein is CSAPLGKLFF. CDR3 DNA sequence: TGCAGTGCTCCCTTAGGAAAACTGTTTTTT.

This clone has more than one count but fewer than ten. The J gene is TRBJ1-2, the V gene TRBV29-1; no firm D call. The V gene lost 4 bases and the J gene lost 4 bases, with 7 bases spanning the gap. The CDR3 has 11 residues. The germline V gene has CDR1 SQVTM and CDR2 ANQGSEA. CDR3 in amino acids: CSVVSGYGYTF. The CDR3 coding sequence is TGCAGCGTTGTAAGTGGCTATGGCTACACCTTC.

V gene TRBV7-3 combines with J gene TRBJ2-1; 9 bases match TRBD1. Germline CDR1 SGHTA, CDR2 FQGTGA. Losses at the gene ends were 0 bases for V and 5 bases for J; bases not matched to a gene: 2. The CDR3 length is 15 residues. For the CDR3, the DNA is TGTGCCAGCAGCTTAACCCGGGACAGGGACAATGAGCAGTTCTTC. Translating it yields CASSLTRDRDNEQFF.

The gene calls are TRBV18 and TRBJ2-3; 12 nucleotides line up with TRBD2. J lost 5 bases, V lost 6 bases, and 12 bases had no gene match. The germline CDR1 and CDR2 sequences are KGHSH and LQKENI. The CDR3 is 17 residues long. CDR3 nucleotide sequence: TGTGCCAGCTCCCCGCGAACTAGCGGGAGGTCGGAAGATACGCAGTATTTT. Its translation is CASSPRTSGRSEDTQYF.

Concerning this clone: The same CDR3 can be traced to other DNA sequences in this sample. The genes are TRBV18 and TRBJ2-6, with D unclear. Germline CDR1 is KGHSH and CDR2 is LQKENI. V was cut by 6 bases and J by 0 bases, with 6 bases left in between. The CDR3 extends over 14 amino acids. CDR3 loop: CASSQTSGANVLTF. Written as DNA, the CDR3 is TGTGCCAGCTCTCAGACCTCTGGGGCCAACGTCCTGACTTTC.

This chain joins TRBV4-2 and TRBJ2-5; perhaps D is TRBD1 or TRBD2 (5 bases each). This CDR3 has 14 amino acids. Germline CDR1 reads LGHNA; CDR2 reads YNFKEQ. Trimming took 2 bases from V and 5 from J, leaving 12 bases between them. Here the CDR3 DNA reads TGTGCCAGCAGCCAATCCGCATGGGGGGAGACCCAGTACTTC. Translation gives CASSQSAWGETQYF.

This clone showed up just once. The chain employs TRBV7-2 and TRBJ2-1; 7 bases align to TRBD1. Germline CDR1 and CDR2: SGHTA and FQGNSA. This CDR3 is built from 16 residues. After removal of 5 bases from V and 0 bases from J, the junction contained 7 bases not matched to a gene. CDR3 DNA: TGTGCCAGCAGCCCCGGGGACAGCTACTCCTACAATGAGCAGTTCTTC. This translates into CASSPGDSYSYNEQFF.

This chain connects TRBV10-3 to TRBJ2-7; D possibly corresponds to TRBD2 (6 bases). Germline assignment: CDR1 ENHRY and CDR2 SYGVKD. Deletions cut 3 bases from V and 3 bases from J, with 9 bases between. The CDR3 runs to 13 residues. The CDR3 bases are TGTGCCATCAGTGACCGGCGGGACTACGAGCAGTACTTC. Amino acids: CAISDRRDYEQYF.